This paragraph reports one T cell receptor (beta chain). The sample belongs to a study of blood T cell repertoires in COVID-19. There are 15 residues in the CDR3. CDR1 LGHDT and CDR2 YNNKEL come from the germline V gene (reference sequence). V shed 5 bases and J 7 bases; nucleotides not matched to a gene: 14. In the original analysis: It was from reference gene primer amplification that nucleated cell counts were estimated. Generated by immunoSEQ multiplex PCR, the TCRdb table keeps only in-frame clones and is missing some. D and trimming come from the DNA, and the V and J calls and clone size come from that table. Among fewer than 95,000 clones listed, about 74% were seen once.

The TCR originated in a man in his 70s with COVID-19, enrolled during active disease. The chain links TRBV3-1 (or the pseudogene TRBV3-2) to TRBJ2-7; 7 bases map to TRBD2. Source material: peripheral blood. In DNA, the CDR3 is TGTGCCAGCAGCTACCAGGTGACCACCGGGGGGGAGCAGTACTTC. Encoded protein: CASSYQVTTGGEQYF.